One and the same sample provided the 14 T cell receptor beta chains below, sequenced in a study of T-cell memory formation after mild COVID-19. TCRdb re-derived calls from the 5' RACE reads in MiXCR, one entry per CDR3 protein. This sample has a few hundred thousand distinct CDR3 sequences, with roughly 25% found just once. The sequencing input was PBMCs or a T cell subset sorted from them (not recorded which). These receptors originate from an adult woman who had mild COVID-19 (a few samples of this study predate the infection). Cell type and time point are not known.

This clonotype was seen a single time. V gene TRBV15 combines with J gene TRBJ2-1, with TRBD2 as a possible D gene (5 bases). This CDR3 has 12 amino acids. The V and J ends lost 3 bases and 8 bases respectively, with 8 bases between them. The germline CDR1 and CDR2 sequences are LNHNV and YYDKDF (reference sequence). The CDR3 loop is CATSSGSDEQFF. The CDR3 bases are TGTGCCACCAGCAGTGGGAGCGATGAGCAGTTCTTC.

This rearrangement joins TRBV30 to TRBJ2-5; D remains unclear. The CDR3 is 12 amino acids. CDR1 is GTSNPN, CDR2 SVGIG, per germline (reference sequence). V lost 3 bases and J lost 5, with 10 bases in between. The CDR3 reads CAWRRLGETQYF. CDR3 DNA sequence: TGTGCCTGGAGGAGGCTCGGCGAGACCCAGTACTTC. The whole variable domain, remainder taken from reference TRBV30 and TRBJ2-5, is SQTIHQWPATLVQPVGSPLSLECTVEGTSNPNLYWYRQAAGRGLQLLFYSVGIGQISSEVPQNLSASRPQDRQFILSSKKLLLSDSGFYLCAWRRLGETQYFGPGTRLLVL.

This clonotype was counted a few times. This chain uses TRBV12-3 or TRBV12-4 with TRBJ1-2; D is possibly TRBD1 (6 bases). The V end lost 6 bases, the J end lost 3 bases, and 8 bases lay between the germline ends. CDR3 size: 12 residues. DNA of the CDR3: TGTGCCAGCAGGGACAGTTACTATGGCTACACCTTC. It translates to CASRDSYYGYTF.

This clonotype was observed a few times. The J gene is TRBJ2-1, the V gene TRBV20-1; perhaps TRBD2 as D (5 bases). Germline-derived CDR1 and CDR2 are DFQATT and SNEGSKA (reference sequence). The ends were cut back, 4 bases at V and 9 bases at J, with 13 bases in the middle. The CDR3 loop spans 12 amino acids. CDR3 DNA sequence: TGCAGTGCTACCATCGTCCGGGGTGAGCAGTTCTTC. It specifies CSATIVRGEQFF.

This clonotype was counted at least ten times. This chain links TRBV7-8 with TRBJ2-3; unclear D gene. Germline CDR1 and CDR2: SGHVS and FQNEAQ. This CDR3 has 16 amino acids. V lost 2 bases and J lost 0, with 12 bases in between. The CDR3 nucleotides are TGTGCCAGCAGCTTACGAGTTGGGCTGAGCACAGATACGCAGTATTTT. Protein product: CASSLRVGLSTDTQYF.

This clonotype was detected only a few times. The chain combines TRBV12-3 or TRBV12-4 with TRBJ2-7; 8 bases agree with TRBD1. This CDR3 comprises 14 residues. Unmatched junction bases numbered 5, after V lost 3 bases and J lost 4 bases. CDR3 sequence: CASSLVTGVYEQYF. The DNA of the CDR3 is TGTGCCAGCAGTTTGGTGACAGGGGTATACGAGCAGTACTTC.

This clonotype was counted a few times. V usage is TRBV5-4 and J usage is TRBJ2-5; a weak D match, TRBD1 (6 bases). The CDR3 is 11 residues long. Germline assignment: CDR1 SGHNT and CDR2 YYREEE (reference sequence). The germline V and J ends were trimmed by 0 bases and 13 bases, with 10 bases remaining between them. The CDR3 is CASSLEGVRYF. The CDR3 bases are TGTGCCAGCAGCTTGGAGGGGGTCCGGTACTTC. Full variable domain (remainder filled in from reference TRBV5-4 and TRBJ2-5): ETGVTQSPTHLIKTRGQQVTLRCSSQSGHNTVSWYQQALGQGPQFIFQYYREEENGRGNFPPRFSGLQFPNYSSELNVNALELDDSALYLCASSLEGVRYFGPGTRLLVL.

A few counts support this clonotype. The rearrangement links TRBV24-1 to TRBJ2-5, with D perhaps matching TRBD1 (8 bases). The V gene lost 1 base and the J gene lost 5 bases, with 19 bases spanning the gap. This CDR3 spans 17 amino acids. Germline assignment: CDR1 KGHDR and CDR2 SFDVKD. CDR3 DNA sequence: TGTGCCACCAGTGATTTTAGGGGACAGGCGGGAGTCGAGACCCAGTACTTC. Amino acids: CATSDFRGQAGVETQYF.

In its sample, this clonotype was seen a few times. This CDR3 reads CAIKYGNTEAFF. The DNA of the CDR3 is TGTGCCATCAAATACGGGAACACTGAAGCTTTCTTT. This rearrangement joins TRBV10-3 to TRBJ1-1; D remains ambiguous. In germline, CDR1 is ENHRY, CDR2 SYGVKD. Between the trimmed V and J ends, which lost 7 bases and 1 base, there was a span of 7 bases. This CDR3 is built from 12 residues.

V usage is TRBV12-3 or TRBV12-4 and J usage is TRBJ2-7, with D perhaps TRBD2 (5 bases). The CDR3 is 13 residues long. The V and J ends lost 4 bases and 1 base respectively, with 8 bases between them. DNA for the CDR3: TGTGCCAGCAGTTCCAGGAGGTCCTACGAGCAGTACTTC. This translates into CASSSRRSYEQYF.

This chain links TRBV27 with TRBJ1-1; 7 nucleotides align to TRBD1. The V gene end was trimmed by 5 bases and the J gene end by 1 base; junction bases not matched to a gene: 4. The germline V gene encodes CDR1 MNHEY and CDR2 SMNVEV (reference sequence). This CDR3 is built from 14 residues. CDR3 loop: CASSTWTGNTEAFF. The CDR3 nucleotides read TGTGCCAGCAGTACTTGGACAGGGAACACTGAAGCTTTCTTT.

This clonotype was detected many times. The chain has TRBV7-3 and TRBJ2-3, with TRBD2 matching 10 bases. The V gene end was trimmed by 0 bases and the J gene end by 7 bases; junction bases not matched to a gene: 7. CDR3 size: 16 residues. Germline loops: CDR1 SGHTA, CDR2 FQGTGA. The CDR3: CASSLTLAGVENTQYF. The CDR3 nucleotides are TGTGCCAGCAGCTTAACGCTAGCGGGAGTGGAGAATACGCAGTATTTT. The whole variable domain, remainder taken from reference TRBV7-3 and TRBJ2-3, is GAGVSQTPSNKVTEKGKYVELRCDPISGHTALYWYRQSLGQGPEFLIYFQGTGAADDSGLPNDRFFAVRPEGSVSTLKIQRTERGDSAVYLCASSLTLAGVENTQYFGPGTRLTVL.

The sample holds a few counts of this clonotype. The chain links TRBV20-1 to TRBJ2-3; 7 bases are a match to TRBD2. V lost 5 bases, J lost 2 bases, and 10 bases stayed unmatched. There are 15 residues in the CDR3. Germline CDR1 and CDR2: DFQATT and SNEGSKA (reference sequence). The CDR3 is CSALLVGGFTDTQYF. Written as DNA, the CDR3 is TGCAGTGCTCTCCTAGTGGGAGGGTTCACAGATACGCAGTATTTT.

Only a few counts were recorded for this clonotype. The J gene is TRBJ2-2, the V gene TRBV12-3 or TRBV12-4, with 9 nucleotides matching TRBD1. The CDR3 covers 14 residues. The V gene end was trimmed by 10 bases and the J gene end by 7 bases; junction bases not matched to a gene: 10. The CDR3 DNA follows: TGTGCCACCCTCGGACAGGGGACGGTCGGGGAGCTGTTTTTT. Amino acid sequence: CATLGQGTVGELFF.